This is a list of T cell receptor beta chains from one sample in a study of T cells in Graves' hyperthyroidism and ophthalmopathy. From the multiplex PCR reads, TCRdb called clonotypes with MiXCR, one entry per CDR3 protein. This table holds 550,000 to 650,000 distinct CDR3 sequences, 11% to 15% found once. The sample was blood. These receptors came from a woman in her 30s with Graves' hyperthyroidism that later progressed to Graves' ophthalmopathy. The CDR3 runs from the conserved cysteine through the conserved F or W. The D gene is left open where the match is weak. The size field is filled for only some rows; it gives once, few, many or a size class.

>many|TRBD2|TRBV28|TRBJ2-7
CASSAISGSYEQYF
TGTGCCAGCAGTGCCATTAGCGGGAGCTACGAGCAGTACTTC
>many|.|TRBV30|TRBJ2-7
CAHGSGYEQYF
TGTGCCCACGGGTCGGGCTACGAGCAGTACTTC
>few|.|TRBV3-1|TRBJ2-5
CASSRSAGKTQYF
TGTGCCAGCAGCCGCTCCGCGGGAAAGACCCAGTACTTC
>many|TRBD2|TRBV12-3/TRBV12-4|TRBJ2-1
CASSRLGLAGAYNEQFF
TGTGCCAGCAGTCGTCTTGGACTAGCGGGAGCCTACAATGAGCAGTTCTTC
>many|TRBD2|TRBV7-3|TRBJ2-1
CASSLEPGGHNEQFF
TGTGCCAGCAGCTTAGAACCGGGAGGCCACAATGAGCAGTTCTTC
>many|TRBD1|TRBV30|TRBJ1-2
CAWTDRTGEPYGYTF
TGTGCCTGGACCGATCGGACAGGGGAACCCTATGGCTACACCTTC
>many|.|TRBV28|TRBJ1-1
CASSLRSAGNTEAFF
TGTGCCAGCTCCTTAAGGTCGGCAGGGAACACTGAAGCTTTCTTT
>many|TRBD1|TRBV30|TRBJ1-2
CAWSLAPGQGSYTF
TGTGCCTGGAGTCTTGCTCCGGGACAGGGATCCTACACCTTC
>many|.|TRBV19|TRBJ2-2
CASSIGQGKTGELFF
TGTGCCAGTAGTATAGGCCAGGGAAAGACCGGGGAGCTGTTTTTT
>.|.|TRBV11-3|TRBJ2-3
CASSASGAFDTQYF
TGTGCCAGCAGCGCATCGGGTGCATTTGATACGCAGTATTTT
>.|TRBD1|TRBV9|TRBJ2-6
CASSFGTGGSGANVLTF
TGTGCCAGCAGCTTTGGGACAGGGGGCTCTGGGGCCAACGTCCTGACTTTC
>many|TRBD2|TRBV20-1|TRBJ2-7
CSACPLSGSHEQYF
TGCAGTGCTTGCCCCCTTAGCGGGAGCCACGAGCAGTACTTC
>.|.|TRBV29-1|TRBJ1-2
CSALHEQSGYTF
TGCAGCGCCCTACATGAGCAAAGTGGCTACACCTTC
>many|.|TRBV4-3|TRBJ2-3
CASSQGLDPGTTDTQYF
TGCGCCAGCAGCCAAGGACTGGATCCAGGCACCACAGATACGCAGTATTTT